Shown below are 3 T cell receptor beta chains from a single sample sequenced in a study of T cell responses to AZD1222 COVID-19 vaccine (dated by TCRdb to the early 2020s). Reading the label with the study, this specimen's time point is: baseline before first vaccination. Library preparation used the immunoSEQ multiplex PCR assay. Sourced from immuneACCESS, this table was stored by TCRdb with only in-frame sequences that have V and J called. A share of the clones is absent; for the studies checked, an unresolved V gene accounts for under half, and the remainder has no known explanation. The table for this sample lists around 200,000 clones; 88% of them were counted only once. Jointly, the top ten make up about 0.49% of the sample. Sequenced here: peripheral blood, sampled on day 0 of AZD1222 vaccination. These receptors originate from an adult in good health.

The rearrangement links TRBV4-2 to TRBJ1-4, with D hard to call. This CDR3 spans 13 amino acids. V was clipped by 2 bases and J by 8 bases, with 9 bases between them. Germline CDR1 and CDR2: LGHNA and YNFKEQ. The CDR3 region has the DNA TGTGCCAGCAGCCAAAGGATTAGAGAAAAACTGTTTTTT. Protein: CASSQRIREKLFF.

CDR3 in amino acids: CASSDQDARGTEAFF. CDR3 sequence (DNA): TGCGCCAGCAGTGACCAGGACGCACGGGGCACTGAAGCTTTCTTT. This chain connects TRBV10-2 to TRBJ1-1; D unresolved. Germline lookup yields CDR1 WSHSY and CDR2 SAAADI. CDR3 length: 15 amino acids. Trimming removed 3 bases from V and 4 bases from J, with 15 bases in between.

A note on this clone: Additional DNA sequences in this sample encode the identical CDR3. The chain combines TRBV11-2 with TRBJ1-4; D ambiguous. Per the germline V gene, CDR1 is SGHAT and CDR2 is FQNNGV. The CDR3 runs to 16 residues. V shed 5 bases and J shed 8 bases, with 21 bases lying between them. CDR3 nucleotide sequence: TGTGCCAGCAGCCGGAGAGGTTCGCCGTTTGAGGAAAAACTGTTTTTT. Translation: CASSRRGSPFEEKLFF. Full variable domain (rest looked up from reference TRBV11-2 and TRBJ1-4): EAGVAQSPRYKIIEKRQSVAFWCNPISGHATLYWYQQILGQGPKLLIQFQNNGVVDDSQLPKDRFSAERLKGVDSTLKIQPAKLEDSAVYLCASSRRGSPFEEKLFFGSGTQLSVL.